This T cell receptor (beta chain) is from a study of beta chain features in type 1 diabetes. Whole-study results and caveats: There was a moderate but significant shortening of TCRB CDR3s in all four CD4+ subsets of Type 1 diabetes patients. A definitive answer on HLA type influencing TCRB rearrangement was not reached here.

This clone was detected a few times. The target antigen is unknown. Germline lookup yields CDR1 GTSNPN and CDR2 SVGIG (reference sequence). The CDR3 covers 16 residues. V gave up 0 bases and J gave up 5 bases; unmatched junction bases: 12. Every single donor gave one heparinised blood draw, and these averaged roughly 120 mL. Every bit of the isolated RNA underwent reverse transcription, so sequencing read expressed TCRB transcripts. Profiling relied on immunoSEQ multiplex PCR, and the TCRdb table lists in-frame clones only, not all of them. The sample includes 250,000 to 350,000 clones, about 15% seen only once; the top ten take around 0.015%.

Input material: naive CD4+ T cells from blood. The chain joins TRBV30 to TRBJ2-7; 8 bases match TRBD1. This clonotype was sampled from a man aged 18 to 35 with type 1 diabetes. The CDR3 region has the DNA TGTGCCTGGAGTGTAGGACAGGGCCTTCTTATCAACGAGCAGTACTTC. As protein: CAWSVGQGLLINEQYF.